This T cell receptor beta chain was captured in a study of shared clonotypes between healthy human individuals. Study conclusions and caveats: Memory subsets generally showed smaller estimated richness than naive subsets did. Only blood was sampled; tissue repertoires likely differ.

The V gene lost 3 bases and the J gene lost 4 bases, with 6 bases spanning the gap. Germline values: CDR1 DFQATT, CDR2 SNEGSKA (reference sequence). CDR3 size: 11 residues. Notes on this clone: Its cognate antigen is unknown.

Splitting of CD4+ cells produced CD45RA+ naive and CD45RA-negative memory subsets. For every subset, genomic DNA was evenly distributed across several immunoSEQ plates. Repertoires were generated with immunoSEQ multiplex PCR, while TCRdb's copy carries only in-frame clones and drops some. The sample lists millions of clones; roughly nine tenths were seen once. Sequenced material: naive CD4+ T cells sorted from blood. Subset meaning: CD45RA+ positively selected. The receptor's source is a man aged 18 to 30 in good health. The chain uses TRBV20-1 and TRBJ1-1; D remains ambiguous. Here the CDR3 reads CSASRTTEAFF. The CDR3, as DNA: TGCAGTGCTAGTAGGACCACTGAAGCTTTCTTT.